A single TCR beta chain is shown here with its context. One junction end disagrees with the germline gene, perhaps due to a read error. What was amplified from RNA transcripts were TCR beta CDR3 regions. Initially, a first-round RT-PCR of the TCR CDR3 employed the HTBI primer set. In TCRdb, the multiplex PCR reads were re-called with MiXCR into one record per CDR3 protein. This sample has around 250,000 distinct CDR3 sequences, with just over 14% found just once. The data originate from a study of T cells in Graves' hyperthyroidism and ophthalmopathy. Germline V gene data show CDR1 as MNHEY and CDR2 as SMNVEV (reference sequence). The CDR3 consists of 15 residues.

Material: blood. The chain couples TRBV27 to TRBJ1-5; D remains ambiguous. The sequence was collected from a woman between 40 and 55 years old with Graves' hyperthyroidism that later progressed to Graves' ophthalmopathy. In nucleotides, the CDR3 is TGCGCCAGCAGTCGGTCACCGTTTACCCATCAGCCCCAGCATTTT. This codes for CASSRSPFTHQPQHF.